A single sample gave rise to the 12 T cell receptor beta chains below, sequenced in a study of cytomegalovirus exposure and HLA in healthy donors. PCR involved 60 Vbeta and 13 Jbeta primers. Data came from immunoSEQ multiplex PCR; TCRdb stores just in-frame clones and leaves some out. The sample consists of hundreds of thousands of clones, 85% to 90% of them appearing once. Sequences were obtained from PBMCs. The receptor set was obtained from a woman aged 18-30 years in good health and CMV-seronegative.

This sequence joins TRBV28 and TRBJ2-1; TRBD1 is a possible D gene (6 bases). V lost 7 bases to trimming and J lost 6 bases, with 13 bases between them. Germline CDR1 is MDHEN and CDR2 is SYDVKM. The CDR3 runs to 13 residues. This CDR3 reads CASISPGVNEQFF. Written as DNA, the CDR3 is TGTGCCAGCATAAGCCCAGGGGTCAATGAGCAGTTCTTC.

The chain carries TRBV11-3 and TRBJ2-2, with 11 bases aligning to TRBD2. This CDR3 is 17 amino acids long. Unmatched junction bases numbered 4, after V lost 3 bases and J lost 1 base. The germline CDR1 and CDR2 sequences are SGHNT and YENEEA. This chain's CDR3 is CASSFSGTSGNTGELFF. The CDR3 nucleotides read TGTGCCAGCAGCTTCTCCGGGACTAGCGGGAACACCGGGGAGCTGTTTTTT.

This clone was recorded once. CDR3 bases: TGTGCCAGCAGCTTAACAGGGGCGCACACTGAAGCTTTCTTT. Its translation is CASSLTGAHTEAFF. The J gene is TRBJ1-1, the V gene TRBV13; 7 positions agree with TRBD1. Germline V gives CDR1 PRHDT, CDR2 FYEKMQ (reference sequence). The CDR3 covers 14 residues. The V segment lost 2 bases and the J segment 3 bases; nucleotides outside the gene matches: 3.

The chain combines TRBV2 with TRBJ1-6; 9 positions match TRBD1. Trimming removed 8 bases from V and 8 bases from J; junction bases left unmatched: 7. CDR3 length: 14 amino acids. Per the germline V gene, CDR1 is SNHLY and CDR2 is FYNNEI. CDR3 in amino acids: CASDIRTGDSPLHF. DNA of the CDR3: TGTGCCAGCGATATAAGGACAGGGGATTCACCCCTCCACTTT.

The chain's CDR3 is CASSIYRGTEAFF. In DNA, the CDR3 is TGTGCCAGTAGTATATACAGGGGGACTGAAGCTTTCTTT. This chain uses TRBV19 with TRBJ1-1, with 8 bases that match TRBD1. The CDR3 covers 13 residues. Trimming cost V 2 bases and J 5 bases; bases outside gene matches: 1. Germline V lookup: CDR1 LNHDA, CDR2 SQIVND (reference sequence).

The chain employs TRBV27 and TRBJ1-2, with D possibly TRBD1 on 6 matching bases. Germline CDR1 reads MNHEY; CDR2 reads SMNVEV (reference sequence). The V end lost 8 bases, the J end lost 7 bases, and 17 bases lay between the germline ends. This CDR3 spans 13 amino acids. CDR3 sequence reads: CASHGGGIFGYTF. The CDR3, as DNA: TGTGCCAGCCACGGCGGGGGCATCTTTGGCTACACCTTC.

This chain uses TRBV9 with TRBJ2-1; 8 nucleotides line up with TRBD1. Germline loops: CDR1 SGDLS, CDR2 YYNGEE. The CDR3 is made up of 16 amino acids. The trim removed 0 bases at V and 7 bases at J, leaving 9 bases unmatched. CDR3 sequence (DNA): TGTGCCAGCAGCGTAGTGCAGGACAGGGTGAATAATGAGCAGTTCTTC. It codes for CASSVVQDRVNNEQFF.

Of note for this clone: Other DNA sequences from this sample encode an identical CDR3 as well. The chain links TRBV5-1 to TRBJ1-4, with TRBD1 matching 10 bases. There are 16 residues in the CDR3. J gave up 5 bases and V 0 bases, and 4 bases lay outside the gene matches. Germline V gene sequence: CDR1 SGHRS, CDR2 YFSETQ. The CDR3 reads CASSLGQGAANEKLFF. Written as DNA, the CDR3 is TGCGCCAGCAGCTTGGGACAGGGGGCGGCGAATGAAAAACTGTTTTTT.

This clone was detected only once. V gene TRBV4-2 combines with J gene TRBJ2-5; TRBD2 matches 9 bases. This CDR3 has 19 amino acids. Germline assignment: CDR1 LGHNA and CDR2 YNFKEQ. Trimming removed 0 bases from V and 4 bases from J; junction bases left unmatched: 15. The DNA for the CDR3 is TGTGCCAGCAGCCAAGATGTGGCTAGCGGGGCCACCCGGGGAGAGACCCAGTACTTC. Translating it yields CASSQDVASGATRGETQYF.

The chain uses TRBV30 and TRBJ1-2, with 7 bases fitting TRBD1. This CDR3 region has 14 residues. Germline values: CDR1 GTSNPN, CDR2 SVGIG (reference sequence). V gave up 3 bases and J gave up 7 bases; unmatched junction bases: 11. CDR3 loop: CAWRAWTGESGYTF. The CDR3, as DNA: TGTGCCTGGAGGGCTTGGACAGGAGAGAGTGGCTACACCTTC. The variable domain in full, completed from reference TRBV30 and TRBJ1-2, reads SQTIHQWPATLVQPVGSPLSLECTVEGTSNPNLYWYRQAAGRGLQLLFYSVGIGQISSEVPQNLSASRPQDRQFILSSKKLLLSDSGFYLCAWRAWTGESGYTFGSGTRLTVV.

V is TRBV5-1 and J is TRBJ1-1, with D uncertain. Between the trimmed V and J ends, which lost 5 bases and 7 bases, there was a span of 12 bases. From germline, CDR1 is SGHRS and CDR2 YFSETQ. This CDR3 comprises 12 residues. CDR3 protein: CASSPSGGEAFF. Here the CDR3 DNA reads TGCGCCAGCAGTCCGTCGGGAGGTGAAGCTTTCTTT.

CDR3 region: CSVEAPSGGPNEQFF. CDR3 DNA: TGCAGCGTTGAAGCCCCTAGCGGGGGACCCAATGAGCAGTTCTTC. V and J are TRBV29-1 and TRBJ2-1; 10 bases line up with TRBD2. V shed 1 base, J shed 6 bases, and the junction held 6 bases outside the gene matches. Germline V gives CDR1 SQVTM, CDR2 ANQGSEA. This CDR3 contains 15 residues.